The 32 T cell receptor beta chains below were found in one sample sequenced in a study of response to subunit inactivated influenza vaccine. Via MiXCR, TCRdb re-called the RT-PCR reads, giving one row per CDR3 protein. This sample yields 700,000 to 800,000 distinct CDR3 sequences, of which 18% are seen a single time; roughly 10% belongs to the top ten. Sample: PBMCs from blood, taken 5 to 6 days after vaccination. Receptor source: a man aged 50-59 years who received an inactivated influenza vaccine.

The chain employs TRBV6-1 and TRBJ2-5; D might be TRBD1 (5 bases). This CDR3 is 13 amino acids long. Germline-derived CDR1 and CDR2 are MNHNS and SASEGT. V was trimmed by 7 bases and J by 4 bases, leaving 13 bases between them. The CDR3 sequence: CASNSPGLETQYF. CDR3 DNA: TGTGCCAGCAACTCACCAGGGCTAGAGACCCAGTACTTC.

The chain employs TRBV20-1 and TRBJ2-5; D is ambiguous. With 1 base removed from V and 2 bases from J, the gap between germline ends came to 8 bases. Germline-derived CDR1 and CDR2 are DFQATT and SNEGSKA (reference sequence). The CDR3 totals 13 residues. CDR3 loop: CSARVTGQETQYF. CDR3 nucleotide sequence: TGCAGTGCTAGAGTGACCGGGCAAGAGACCCAGTACTTC.

This clonotype has just a few counts. The chain uses TRBV6-1 and TRBJ2-7; 7 bases are a match to TRBD1. Germline CDR1 is MNHNS and CDR2 is SASEGT. V was pared by 6 bases and J by 4 bases, with 6 bases of the junction left unmatched. This CDR3 contains 13 residues. DNA of the CDR3: TGTGCCAGCAGGACCACAGGGGTTTACGAGCAGTACTTC. As protein: CASRTTGVYEQYF.

Regarding this clonotype: Mismatch with germline at one junction end may stem from a read error. The chain uses TRBV3-1 and TRBJ2-7; TRBD1 aligns across 12 bases. CDR1 is LGHDT, CDR2 YNNKEL, per germline (reference sequence). This CDR3 comprises 15 residues. In nucleotides, the CDR3 is TGTGCTAGCAGCGACCGGGACAGGGGGCTCTACGAGCAGTACTTC. Translating gives CASSDRDRGLYEQYF.

In this sample, this clonotype turned up once. The chain is built from TRBV25-1 and TRBJ2-6, with D tentatively TRBD1 or TRBD2 (5 bases each). CDR1 and CDR2 from the germline V gene are MGHDK and SYGVNS. Trimming pared 10 bases from V and 0 bases from J, leaving 16 bases between. The CDR3 totals 16 residues. CDR3 in DNA: TGTGCCATCACAACGGGACGCAACTCTGGGGCCAACGTCCTGACTTTC. It specifies CAITTGRNSGANVLTF.

This clonotype was detected only a few times. J is TRBJ1-4 and V is TRBV5-5; D is unclear. This CDR3 is built from 12 residues. V lost 2 bases and J lost 7, with 6 bases in between. Germline CDR1 is SGHKS and CDR2 is YYEKEE (reference sequence). CDR3 coding DNA: TGTGCCAGCAGCTTCGGAAGTGAAAAACTGTTTTTT. It encodes CASSFGSEKLFF.

This clonotype has just a few counts. The chain links TRBV14 to TRBJ2-1; D remains unclear. This CDR3 spans 11 amino acids. CDR1 and CDR2 from the germline V gene are SGHDN and FVKESK. The V end was cut by 4 bases, the J end by 8 bases, with 6 bases between. This chain's CDR3 is CASSLKHEQFF. The CDR3 DNA sequence: TGTGCCAGCAGCCTTAAGCATGAGCAGTTCTTC.

In regard to this clonotype: A read error may be the cause here, since a much bigger clone is one base away. This chain joins TRBV4-3 and TRBJ2-1; no clear D. This CDR3 comprises 13 residues. The germline gives CDR1 LGHNA, CDR2 YSLEER. The CDR3 here is CARSPRAVSEQFF. The CDR3 DNA reads as TGCGCCAGGAGCCCCCGGGCCGTAAGTGAGCAGTTCTTC.

J is TRBJ2-7 and V is TRBV5-1, with D perhaps matching TRBD1 or TRBD2 (5 bases each). The CDR3 spans 15 residues. CDR1 and CDR2 (germline): SGHRS, YFSETQ. V was shortened by 1 base and J by 5 bases, with 16 bases between the two germline ends. In nucleotides, the CDR3 is TGCGCCAGCAGCTTGCAGCGGCCCCTCAGGGACGAGCAGTACTTC. Translating gives CASSLQRPLRDEQYF.

The chain has TRBV12-3 or TRBV12-4 and TRBJ2-1; D is ambiguous. The CDR3 is 10 residues long. Trimming cost V 3 bases and J 9 bases, with 3 bases left between them. The CDR3 here is CASSFSEQFF. The CDR3 coding sequence is TGTGCCAGCAGTTTTAGTGAGCAGTTCTTC.

This clonotype was detected only a few times. V gene TRBV4-3 combines with J gene TRBJ2-3; no definite D call. The CDR3 runs 14 residues. Germline loops: CDR1 LGHNA, CDR2 YSLEER. Trimming removed 5 bases from V and 2 bases from J, with 11 bases in between. CDR3 nucleotide sequence: TGCGCCAGCAGCTCCCGTACCCCCACAGATACGCAGTATTTT. It codes for CASSSRTPTDTQYF.

The chain joins TRBV9 to TRBJ2-1; the D gene is possibly TRBD2 (5 bases). The CDR3 runs 16 residues. Trimming cost V 4 bases and J 7 bases, with 21 bases left between them. From germline, CDR1 is SGDLS and CDR2 YYNGEE. This chain's CDR3 is CASSLGPGSVSNEQFF. DNA of the CDR3: TGTGCCAGCAGCCTCGGACCGGGGTCCGTTTCAAATGAGCAGTTCTTC.

The rearrangement joins TRBV20-1 to TRBJ1-1; a possible D gene is TRBD1 (5 bases). V gave up 3 bases and J gave up 11 bases, with 13 bases separating them. From germline, CDR1 is DFQATT and CDR2 SNEGSKA (reference sequence). The CDR3 has 11 amino acids. The CDR3 sequence is CSASSGDVAFF. CDR3 DNA: TGCAGTGCTAGTTCGGGGGACGTGGCTTTCTTT.

The rearrangement links TRBV6-2 or TRBV6-3 to TRBJ1-1; perhaps TRBD1 as D (5 bases). The CDR3 covers 14 residues. The germline V and J ends were trimmed by 1 base and 5 bases, with 11 bases remaining between them. Germline V gene data show CDR1 as MNHEY and CDR2 as SVGEGT. Written as DNA, the CDR3 is TGTGCCAGCAGTTACTGGGCAGGGAAGACTGAAGCTTTCTTT. It specifies CASSYWAGKTEAFF.

The genes are TRBV7-2 and TRBJ2-7; possible D gene TRBD2, 5 bases. The CDR3 covers 13 residues. Germline V gene data show CDR1 as SGHTA and CDR2 as FQGNSA. V lost 0 bases, J lost 5 bases, and 8 bases lay in between. CDR3: CASSLALANEQYF. The CDR3 DNA follows: TGTGCCAGCAGCTTAGCCTTAGCGAACGAGCAGTACTTC.

The chain employs TRBV6-1 and TRBJ1-5; a possible D gene is TRBD1 (5 bases). V was trimmed by 4 bases and J by 6 bases, leaving 13 bases between them. Germline loops: CDR1 MNHNS, CDR2 SASEGT. This CDR3 has 14 amino acids. CDR3 region: CASSVLPGGQPQHF. In DNA, the CDR3 is TGTGCCAGCAGTGTCTTACCGGGGGGTCAGCCCCAGCATTTT.

The chain recombines TRBV10-2 with TRBJ2-2; perhaps D is TRBD1 or TRBD2 (6 bases each). V lost 7 bases and J lost 0, with 12 bases in between. This CDR3 has 15 residues. CDR1 is WSHSY and CDR2 is SAAADI in the germline V gene. Here the CDR3 reads CASMKEGANTGELFF. In DNA, the CDR3 is TGCGCCAGCATGAAGGAGGGGGCGAACACCGGGGAGCTGTTTTTT.

This chain links TRBV20-1 with TRBJ1-2; 7 bases map to TRBD1. The CDR3 consists of 13 residues. Trimming at V came to 0 bases and at J to 8 bases, leaving 6 bases not matched to a gene. Germline values: CDR1 DFQATT, CDR2 SNEGSKA (reference sequence). CDR3 nucleotide sequence: TGCAGTGCTAGAGACGGGACAGTGGGCGGCTACACCTTC. Encoded protein: CSARDGTVGGYTF.

The chain carries TRBV20-1 and TRBJ2-7, with a possible D match to TRBD1 (6 bases). Per the germline V gene, CDR1 is DFQATT and CDR2 is SNEGSKA (reference sequence). This CDR3 comprises 15 residues. V was shortened by 5 bases and J by 3 bases, with 20 bases between the two germline ends. The CDR3 region has the DNA TGCAGTGCTGGTCCCGGGACACCGACAAGCTACGAGCAGTACTTC. This codes for CSAGPGTPTSYEQYF.

This sequence joins TRBV27 and TRBJ2-6; 7 bases match TRBD1. The CDR3 is 20 residues long. Germline loops: CDR1 MNHEY, CDR2 SMNVEV (reference sequence). V shed 4 bases and J 0 bases; nucleotides not matched to a gene: 15. CDR3 DNA: TGTGCCAGCAGTTCCCTAGGGGGCCCGGGACAGAGCTCTGGGGCCAACGTCCTGACTTTC. This translates into CASSSLGGPGQSSGANVLTF.

Comment on this clonotype: One end of the junction does not line up with germline, which may come from a read error. The chain links TRBV24-1 to TRBJ2-3; the match to TRBD2 covers 8 bases. Germline lookup yields CDR1 KGHDR and CDR2 SFDVKD. CDR3 length: 15 residues. As DNA, the CDR3 is TGTGCCACCAGTGATTTTAGCGGGGAGTCAGATACGCAGTATTTC. Its protein product is CATSDFSGESDTQYF.

The table lists this clonotype with many counts. The chain recombines TRBV12-3 or TRBV12-4 with TRBJ2-1; no definite D call. The length of the CDR3 is 15 residues. Trimming took off 5 bases at V and 8 bases at J, with 19 bases between the two ends. CDR3 residues: CASSPKPAANDEQFF. The CDR3 region has the DNA TGTGCCAGCAGTCCCAAACCTGCGGCGAACGATGAGCAGTTCTTC.

This clonotype was seen a handful of times. CDR3 coding DNA: TGTGCCAGCAGCTTAGTACGGTCTAGCACAGATACGCAGTATTTT. Its protein is CASSLVRSSTDTQYF. The rearrangement uses TRBV7-9 and TRBJ2-3, with unresolved D. The CDR3 spans 15 residues. CDR1 is SEHNR and CDR2 is FQNEAQ in the germline V gene (reference sequence). The V and J ends lost 1 base and 0 bases respectively, with 8 bases between them.

The V and J genes are TRBV20-1 and TRBJ2-7, with 11 positions matching TRBD2. The V gene end was trimmed by 1 base and the J gene end by 7 bases; junction bases not matched to a gene: 21. Germline values: CDR1 DFQATT, CDR2 SNEGSKA (reference sequence). The CDR3 spans 19 residues. CDR3 protein: CSARVPLIGLAGGLWEQYF. The CDR3 DNA reads as TGCAGTGCTAGAGTTCCCCTCATCGGGCTAGCGGGGGGACTCTGGGAGCAGTACTTC.

This clonotype was recorded a few times. The V call is TRBV20-1, the J call TRBJ2-7; D uncertain. CDR1 and CDR2 from the germline V gene are DFQATT and SNEGSKA (reference sequence). The CDR3 sequence is 13 residues long. V lost 4 bases and J 0 bases, leaving 10 bases between the germline ends. The CDR3 is CSAKGRSSYEQYF. CDR3 sequence (DNA): TGCAGTGCTAAAGGTCGTAGCTCCTACGAGCAGTACTTC.

The chain recombines TRBV5-1 with TRBJ2-2; unclear D gene. CDR3 length: 15 amino acids. V lost 2 bases to trimming and J lost 4 bases, with 12 bases between them. In germline, CDR1 is SGHRS, CDR2 YFSETQ. CDR3 sequence (DNA): TGCGCCAGCAGCTTAGAGCCTCCGGGCACCGGGGAGCTGTTTTTT. Amino acid sequence: CASSLEPPGTGELFF.

This clonotype was observed a few times. This chain uses TRBV12-3 or TRBV12-4 with TRBJ1-3, with D hard to call. V gave up 1 base and J gave up 4 bases, with 11 bases separating them. This CDR3 contains 15 residues. CDR3 coding DNA: TGTGCCAGCAGTTTAGGAGCGGTCTCCGGAAACACCATATATTTT. Protein sequence: CASSLGAVSGNTIYF.

The J gene is TRBJ1-1, the V gene TRBV10-3; D gene uncertain. In germline, CDR1 is ENHRY, CDR2 SYGVKD. V gave up 10 bases and J gave up 1 base, with 16 bases separating them. The CDR3 sequence is 14 residues long. CDR3 amino acids: CATIAGVENTEAFF. In DNA form, the CDR3 reads TGTGCCACCATTGCCGGGGTCGAGAACACTGAAGCTTTCTTT.

This clonotype was detected a few times. V is TRBV12-3 or TRBV12-4 and J is TRBJ2-1; 7 bases are shared with TRBD1. This CDR3 contains 15 residues. V lost 6 bases to trimming and J lost 4 bases; unmatched junction nucleotides: 9. The CDR3 sequence is CASRLEPGQYNEQFF. In nucleotides, the CDR3 is TGTGCCAGCAGACTAGAACCGGGACAGTACAATGAGCAGTTCTTC.

This clonotype turned up a few times. This chain joins TRBV7-9 and TRBJ2-1, with 11 bases identical to TRBD2. Germline values: CDR1 SEHNR, CDR2 FQNEAQ (reference sequence). The trim removed 1 base at V and 6 bases at J, leaving 5 bases unmatched. The CDR3 is made up of 16 amino acids. CDR3 sequence: CASSLGASGGLNEQFF. CDR3 bases: TGTGCCAGCAGCTTAGGAGCTAGCGGGGGGCTCAATGAGCAGTTCTTC.

This sequence joins TRBV12-3 or TRBV12-4 and TRBJ1-2, with a tentative D call TRBD1 (5 bases). The CDR3 covers 13 residues. V was pared by 3 bases and J by 8 bases, with 13 bases between. The CDR3 reads CASSFAGRGGYTF. CDR3 DNA sequence: TGTGCCAGCAGTTTTGCGGGGCGAGGAGGCTACACCTTC.

This clonotype occurred many times. The junction does not match germline at one end; this may be a read error. The rearrangement joins TRBV5-1 to TRBJ2-5; D might be TRBD1 or TRBD2, each matching 6 bases. There are 13 residues in the CDR3. Germline-derived CDR1 and CDR2 are SGHRS and YFSETQ. This chain's CDR3 is CASSLGGGETQYF. CDR3 nucleotides: TGTGCCAGCAGTTTGGGGGGCGGGGAGACCCAGTACTTC.